The rows below give T cell receptor beta chains drawn from one sample of a study of blood T cell repertoires in COVID-19. Some clones are missing from TCRdb's copy, which holds only in-frame ones; the method was immunoSEQ multiplex PCR. Of about 310,000 clones listed, 85% to 90% were seen once; the top ten hold around 1%. Sequencing was performed on peripheral blood. These receptors were taken from a middle-aged woman with COVID-19, enrolled during active disease. CDR3s include the opening cysteine and the closing phenylalanine or tryptophan. D genes are given only for firm matches.

J: TRBJ2-4
D: .
length: 16
V: TRBV7-2
CDR3: CASSPEHLREVNIQYF
DNA: TGTGCCAGCAGCCCGGAACACCTCAGGGAGGTGAACATTCAGTACTTC

J: TRBJ2-5
D: TRBD2
length: 15
V: TRBV11-3
CDR3: CASSLGAGVQETQYF
DNA: TGTGCCAGCAGCTTAGGAGCGGGAGTTCAAGAGACCCAGTACTTC

J: TRBJ1-5
D: .
length: 17
V: TRBV6-2/TRBV6-3
CDR3: CASSYSSSGIINQPQHF
DNA: TGTGCCAGCAGTTACTCGAGTAGCGGTATCATCAATCAGCCCCAGCATTTT

J: TRBJ2-7
D: TRBD1
length: 15
V: TRBV27
CDR3: CASSRTGLSSYEQYF
DNA: TGTGCCAGCAGTAGGACAGGCCTAAGCTCCTACGAGCAGTACTTC

J: TRBJ2-1
D: TRBD2
length: 15
V: TRBV6-5
CDR3: CASSYWTSGYNEQFF
DNA: TGTGCCAGCAGTTACTGGACTAGCGGCTACAATGAGCAGTTCTTC

J: TRBJ2-3
D: .
length: 17
V: TRBV7-9
CDR3: CASSSKTAVASTDTQYF
DNA: TGTGCCAGCAGCTCTAAAACAGCGGTGGCTAGCACAGATACGCAGTATTTT

J: TRBJ2-1
D: .
length: 12
V: TRBV5-1
CDR3: CASSPPGNEQFF
DNA: TGCGCCAGCAGCCCCCCGGGCAATGAGCAGTTCTTC

J: TRBJ2-3
D: .
length: 15
V: TRBV19
CDR3: CASSMWAGITDTQYF
DNA: TGTGCCAGTAGTATGTGGGCAGGGATCACAGATACGCAGTATTTT

J: TRBJ2-3
D: .
length: 15
V: TRBV11-3
CDR3: CASSLQGQWADTQYF
DNA: TGTGCCAGCAGCTTACAGGGGCAGTGGGCAGATACGCAGTATTTT

J: TRBJ2-3
D: .
length: 16
V: TRBV21-1
CDR3: CASSKKPSGGPDTQYF
DNA: TGTGCCAGCAGCAAAAAGCCTAGCGGGGGCCCTGATACGCAGTATTTT

J: TRBJ2-5
D: .
length: 14
V: TRBV6-5
CDR3: CASSLDSPQETQYF
DNA: TGTGCCAGCAGTTTGGACAGCCCACAAGAGACCCAGTACTTC

J: TRBJ1-1
D: .
length: 12
V: TRBV28
CDR3: CASIGVNTEAFF
DNA: TGTGCCAGCATCGGTGTGAACACTGAAGCTTTCTTT

J: TRBJ2-7
D: TRBD2
length: 18
V: TRBV5-1
CDR3: CASSSGLAGGLSSYEQYF
DNA: TGCGCCAGCAGCTCCGGACTAGCGGGGGGCTTGAGCTCCTACGAGCAGTACTTC

J: TRBJ2-1
D: TRBD2
length: 19
V: TRBV9
CDR3: CASSVGTSGRLSSYNEQFF
DNA: TGTGCCAGCAGCGTAGGGACTAGCGGGAGACTAAGCTCCTACAATGAGCAGTTCTTC

J: TRBJ1-2
D: .
length: 15
V: TRBV19
CDR3: CASTRSQGNSYGYTF
DNA: TGTGCCAGTACTCGGTCACAGGGTAATAGCTATGGCTACACCTTC

J: TRBJ1-4
D: TRBD1
length: 13
V: TRBV3-1/TRBV3-2
CDR3: CASSHRGLEKLFF
DNA: TGTGCCAGCAGCCACAGGGGGCTTGAAAAACTGTTTTTT

J: TRBJ2-7
D: .
length: 19
V: TRBV27
CDR3: CASQPTTSPGRLYAYEQYF
DNA: TGTGCCAGCCAACCCACCACCTCTCCTGGGAGGCTATATGCCTACGAGCAGTACTTC

J: TRBJ2-7
D: TRBD2
length: 16
V: TRBV5-1
CDR3: CASSWPGLAGESEQYF
DNA: TGCGCCAGCAGCTGGCCGGGACTAGCGGGAGAGTCCGAGCAGTACTTC

J: TRBJ2-2
D: .
length: 15
V: TRBV6-5
CDR3: CASSGRVRNTGELFF
DNA: TGTGCCAGCAGCGGCAGGGTGCGGAACACCGGGGAGCTGTTTTTT

J: TRBJ2-7
D: TRBD2
length: 16
V: TRBV3-1/TRBV3-2
CDR3: CASSQGLLADTYEQYF
DNA: TGTGCCAGCAGCCAAGGGTTGCTAGCGGATACCTACGAGCAGTACTTC

J: TRBJ2-1
D: .
length: 16
V: TRBV4-1
CDR3: CASSPLLRSSYNEQFF
DNA: TGCGCCAGCAGCCCCCTCCTCCGTAGCTCCTACAATGAGCAGTTCTTC

J: TRBJ1-5
D: TRBD1
length: 17
V: TRBV19
CDR3: CASSIVQDRVVIQPQHF
DNA: TGTGCCAGTAGTATAGTTCAGGACAGGGTCGTAATTCAGCCCCAGCATTTT